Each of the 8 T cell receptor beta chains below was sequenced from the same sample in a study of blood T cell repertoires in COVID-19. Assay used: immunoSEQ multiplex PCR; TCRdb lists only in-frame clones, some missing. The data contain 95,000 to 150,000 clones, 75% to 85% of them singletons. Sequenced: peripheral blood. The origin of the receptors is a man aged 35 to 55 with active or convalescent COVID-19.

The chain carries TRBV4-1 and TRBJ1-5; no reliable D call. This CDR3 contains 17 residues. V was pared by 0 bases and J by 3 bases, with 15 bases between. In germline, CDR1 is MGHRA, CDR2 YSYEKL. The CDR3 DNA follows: TGCGCCAGCAGCCAAGATTTTCAAGGAGGCGCCAATCAGCCCCAGCATTTT. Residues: CASSQDFQGGANQPQHF.

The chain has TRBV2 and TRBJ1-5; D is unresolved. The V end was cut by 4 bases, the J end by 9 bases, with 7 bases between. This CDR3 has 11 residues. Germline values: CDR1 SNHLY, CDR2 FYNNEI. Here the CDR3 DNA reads TGTGCCAGCAGTGGGAGTGGGCCCCAGCATTTT. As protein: CASSGSGPQHF.

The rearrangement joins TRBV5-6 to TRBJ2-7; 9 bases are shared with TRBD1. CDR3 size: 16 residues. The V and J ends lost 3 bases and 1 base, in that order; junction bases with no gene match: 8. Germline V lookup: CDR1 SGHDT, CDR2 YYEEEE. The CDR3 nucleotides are TGTGCCAGCAGCTCCCCGGGACAGGGTAAATCCTACGAGCAGTACTTC. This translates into CASSSPGQGKSYEQYF.

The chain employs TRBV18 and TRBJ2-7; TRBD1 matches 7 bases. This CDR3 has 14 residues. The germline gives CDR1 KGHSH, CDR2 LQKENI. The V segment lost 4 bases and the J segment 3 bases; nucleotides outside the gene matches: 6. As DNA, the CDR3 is TGTGCCAGCTCACTCTTCCGGACAGGCTACGAGCAGTACTTC. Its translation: CASSLFRTGYEQYF.

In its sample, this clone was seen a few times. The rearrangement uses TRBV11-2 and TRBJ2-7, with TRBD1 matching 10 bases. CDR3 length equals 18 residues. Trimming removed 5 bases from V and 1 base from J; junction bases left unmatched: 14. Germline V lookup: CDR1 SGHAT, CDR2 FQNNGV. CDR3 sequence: CASSPLNRDRGDSYEQYF. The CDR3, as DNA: TGTGCCAGCAGCCCCCTTAATAGGGACAGGGGCGATTCCTACGAGCAGTACTTC.

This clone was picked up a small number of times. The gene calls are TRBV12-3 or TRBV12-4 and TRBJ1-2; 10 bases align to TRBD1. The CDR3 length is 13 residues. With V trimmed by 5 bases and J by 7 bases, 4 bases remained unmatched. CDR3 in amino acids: CASSDRGRSGYTF. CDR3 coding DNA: TGTGCCAGCAGTGACAGGGGGCGAAGTGGCTACACCTTC.

CDR3 coding DNA: TGTGCCACCAGTGGTGCCGAGGGCACAGATACGCAGTATTTT. Translation: CATSGAEGTDTQYF. This sequence joins TRBV24-1 and TRBJ2-3; D is uncertain. V shed 5 bases and J shed 1 base, with 9 bases lying between them. Per germline, CDR1 KGHDR and CDR2 SFDVKD. The CDR3 is 14 amino acids.

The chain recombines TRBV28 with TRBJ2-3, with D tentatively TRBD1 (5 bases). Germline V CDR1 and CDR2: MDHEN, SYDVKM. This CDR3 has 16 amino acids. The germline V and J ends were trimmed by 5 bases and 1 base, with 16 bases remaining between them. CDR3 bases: TGTGCCAGCAGTAGAAGGGGCAAAATACGCACAGATACGCAGTATTTT. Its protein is CASSRRGKIRTDTQYF.